This is a list of T cell receptor delta chains from one sample in a study of gamma-delta T cells after stem cell transplantation. TCRdb repeated clone calling on the RT-PCR reads with CATT. Of around 2,300 delta-chain clones in the sample, about 2.7% were seen once. Sequencing used gamma-delta T cells. The receptor set was obtained from a human donor. It is not recorded whose cells these are; they may come from a transplant donor. The CDR3 runs from the conserved cysteine through the conserved F or W. D genes are given only for firm matches. A row's size may be missing; if present it is once, few, many or a size class.

>TRDD3|TRDV2|medium-sized|TRDJ2
TGTGCCTGTGACGAGTTGGGGGACAAACCCACAGCACAACTCTTCTTT
CACDELGDKPTAQLFF
>TRDD3|TRDV2|few|TRDJ1
TGTGCCTGTGACACCGTTGGGACTGGGGGATACTTCGGCACCGATAAACTCATCTTT
CACDTVGTGGYFGTDKLIF
>TRDD3|TRDV2|medium-sized|TRDJ1
TGTGCCTGTGACACCGTACTGGGGGATACTCGGACCGATAAACTCATCTTT
CACDTVLGDTRTDKLIF
>TRDD3|TRDV2|few|TRDJ1
TGTGCCTGTGGCACCTTATCTTCCGGGGGATACACGACCGATAAACTCATCTTT
CACGTLSSGGYTTDKLIF
>TRDD3|TRDV2|.|TRDJ1
TGTGCCTGTGACACTCTCCTTGGGGGATACGGCTTAAGAGGGGATAAACTCATCTTT
CACDTLLGGYGLRGDKLIF
>.|TRDV2|few|TRDJ1
TGTGCCTGTGACACGGTAGGACTAATTACCGATAAACTCATCTTT
CACDTVGLITDKLIF
>TRDD3|TRDV2|.|TRDJ1
TGTGCCTGTGACGGACTGGGGGACACGGCCGATAAACTCATCTTT
CACDGLGDTADKLIF
>TRDD3|TRDV3|few|TRDJ1
TGTGCCATAGCCCCACGTGGGGGATACGTCGTAGGTCCCGGCCCAGGTCTCATCTTT
CAIAPRGGYVVGPGPGLIF
>TRDD3|TRDV2|.|TRDJ3
TGTGCCTGTGACACGGTGGGGGACAGCTCCTGGGACACCCGACAGATGTTTTTC
CACDTVGDSSWDTRQMFF
>TRDD3|TRAV29/DV5|.|TRDJ1
TGTGCAGCAGGCTGCGGTACTGGGGGGTTGTACACCGATAAACTCATCTTT
CAAGCGTGGLYTDKLIF
>TRDD3|TRDV2|few|TRDJ1
TGTGCCTGTGACACCGTATGGGTGGGGGATACAGCCGATAAACTCATCTTT
CACDTVWVGDTADKLIF
>TRDD3|TRDV3|few|TRDJ1
TGTGCCTTACACTTCTCGGCGACTGGGGGATACGTGAGGGCCGATAAACTCATCTTT
CALHFSATGGYVRADKLIF
>TRDD3|TRDV2|few|TRDJ1
TGTGCCTGTGACACCGTACTGGGGGATTCCGATAAACTCATCTTT
CACDTVLGDSDKLIF
>.|TRDV2|.|TRDJ1
TGTGCCTGTGACACCGTCGGTACGAATTCTCCCGATAAACTCATCTTT
CACDTVGTNSPDKLIF
>TRDD3|TRDV2|large|TRDJ1
TGTGCCTGTGACACCCTTCGTCCTGGGGGATACGGAGGAAACACCGATAAACTCATCTTT
CACDTLRPGGYGGNTDKLIF
>TRDD3|TRDV2|.|TRDJ1
TGCGCCTGTGACACCGGGGGCCTCGTTCTACTGGGGGATACGCCGGTAGCTAACACCGATAAACTCATCTTT
CACDTGGLVLLGDTPVANTDKLIF
>TRDD3|TRDV2|medium-sized|TRDJ1
TGTGCCTGTGACACTTTGTCTGGGGGATACGGTACCACCGATAAACTCATCTTT
CACDTLSGGYGTTDKLIF
>TRDD3|TRDV2|few|TRDJ1
TGTGCCTGTGACACCGTATCCAGTACTGGGGACAAGAGAGAGAGCGGGCACACCGATAAACTCATCTTT
CACDTVSSTGDKRESGHTDKLIF
>TRDD3|TRDV2|.|TRDJ1
TGTGCCTGTGACCTACTGGGGGATACGGAAGACACCGATAAACTCATCTTT
CACDLLGDTEDTDKLIF
>TRDD3|TRDV2|few|TRDJ1
TGTGCCTGTGACACGATGTTACTGGGGGATCCTCCGTACACCGATAAACTCATCTTT
CACDTMLLGDPPYTDKLIF
>TRDD3|TRDV2|.|TRDJ1
TGTGCCTGTGACACAGTACTGGGGGATACGCGTCGCAGGCATAAACTCATCTTT
CACDTVLGDTRRRHKLIF
>TRDD3|TRDV2|large|TRDJ1
TGTGCCTGTGACGGGATACTGGGGGATAAACCCACCGATAAACTCATCTTT
CACDGILGDKPTDKLIF
>TRDD3|TRDV2|few|TRDJ1
TGTGCCTGTGACACCGTTCCTACGGGGCCTATAAAACTGGGGGATACCTTGACTTTGTACACCGATAAACTCATCTTT
CACDTVPTGPIKLGDTLTLYTDKLIF
>TRDD3|TRDV2|large|TRDJ1
TGTGCCTGTGACGCCCCCTTCCTACTGGGGGATACCTCTAAACTCATCTTT
CACDAPFLLGDTSKLIF
>TRDD3|TRDV2|.|TRDJ3
TGTGCCTGTGACTTACTGGGGGACCTGAGCTCCTGGGACACCCGACAGATGTTTTTC
CACDLLGDLSSWDTRQMFF
>.|TRDV2|few|TRDJ1
TGTGCCTGTGACATGGTTGGAGACCGCCGAGTACTGTCCACCGATAAACTCATCTTT
CACDMVGDRRVLSTDKLIF
>TRDD3|TRDV2|few|TRDJ1
TGTGCCTGTGACACCGTGGGGGATAAGACTATCACCGATAAACTCATCTTT
CACDTVGDKTITDKLIF
>.|TRDV2|large|TRDJ1
TGTGCCTGTGACTTTCTCACACTCACCGATAAACTCATCTTT
CACDFLTLTDKLIF
>TRDD3|TRDV2|few|TRDJ1
TGTGCCTGTGACCACATTCCATTGGGGGATACACGGTACACCGGTAAACTCATCTTT
CACDHIPLGDTRYTGKLIF
>TRDD3|TRDV2|few|TRDJ1
TGTGCCTGTGATAACGTTGTGGGGGATCCTTCGTACACCGATAAACTCATCTTT
CACDNVVGDPSYTDKLIF
>TRDD3|TRDV2|.|TRDJ1
TGTGCCTGTGACACCTTGGCTGGGGGATACGAAGGCGAGCCCGATAAACTCATCTTT
CACDTLAGGYEGEPDKLIF
>TRDD3|TRDV2|.|TRDJ1
TGTGCCTGTGACACCGTGGAGGTGGGGGATACGCGGTCCGATAAACTCATCTTT
CACDTVEVGDTRSDKLIF
>TRDD3|TRDV2|few|TRDJ1
TGTGCCTGTGACAAGCTGGGGGATTACACCGATAAACTCATCTTT
CACDKLGDYTDKLIF
>TRDD3|TRDV2|.|TRDJ3
TGTGCCTGTGACACTCCAAGTACTGGGGGCCAGAGCTCCTGGGACACCCGACAGATGTTTTTC
CACDTPSTGGQSSWDTRQMFF
>TRDD3|TRDV2|.|TRDJ1
TGTGCCTGTGACGCCCTACTGGGGGATACTGCGGGTGATAAACTCATCTTT
CACDALLGDTAGDKLIF
>.|TRDV2|medium-sized|TRDJ1
TGTGCCTGTGACGGCTGGGGAACCGATAAACTCATCTTT
CACDGWGTDKLIF
>TRDD3|TRDV2|medium-sized|TRDJ1
TGTGCCTGTGACCTTACTGGGGGATTCGGGTACACCGATAAACTCATCTTT
CACDLTGGFGYTDKLIF
>TRDD3|TRDV2|medium-sized|TRDJ1
TGTGCCTGTGACTCCGTACTGGGGGATACCGGGAAGGCTAAACTCATCTTT
CACDSVLGDTGKAKLIF
>TRDD2|TRDV2|.|TRDJ1
TGTGCCTGTGATCAGGCCTTCCTACGTACCGGTGGGAGAAATTACACCGATAAACTCATCTTT
CACDQAFLRTGGRNYTDKLIF
>TRDD3|TRDV2|few|TRDJ1
TGTGCCTGTGACAGTTTGGCTGGGGGTCTAGACACCGATAAACTCATCTTT
CACDSLAGGLDTDKLIF
>TRDD3|TRDV2|medium-sized|TRDJ1
TGTGCCTGTTTCCTTACTGGGGGATCCGATAAACTCATCTTT
CACFLTGGSDKLIF
>TRDD3|TRDV2|few|TRDJ3
TGTGCCTGTGACGCCTTCCCAAGTACTGGGGGAACCTGGGACACCCGACAGATGTTTTTC
CACDAFPSTGGTWDTRQMFF
>TRDD3|TRDV2|few|TRDJ1
TGTGCCTGTGACACCGTCCCGGGGGATACGCTCCCCGATAAACTCATCTTT
CACDTVPGDTLPDKLIF